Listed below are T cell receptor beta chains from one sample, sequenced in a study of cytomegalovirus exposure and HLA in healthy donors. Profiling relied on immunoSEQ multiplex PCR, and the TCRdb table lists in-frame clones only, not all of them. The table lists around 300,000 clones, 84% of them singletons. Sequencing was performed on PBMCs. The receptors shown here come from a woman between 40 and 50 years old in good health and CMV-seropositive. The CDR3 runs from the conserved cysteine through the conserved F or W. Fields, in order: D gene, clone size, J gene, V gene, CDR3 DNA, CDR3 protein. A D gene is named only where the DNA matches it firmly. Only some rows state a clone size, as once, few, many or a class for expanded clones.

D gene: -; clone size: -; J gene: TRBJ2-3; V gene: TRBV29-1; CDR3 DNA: TGCAGCGTTGACCAGATTACAGATACGCAGTATTTT; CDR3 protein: CSVDQITDTQYF
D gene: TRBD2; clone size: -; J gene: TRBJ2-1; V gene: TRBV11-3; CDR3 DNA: TGTGCCAGCAGCCCAATTTCGGGGACTAGCGGGAGTTCGGGGAATGAGCAGTTCTTC; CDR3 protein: CASSPISGTSGSSGNEQFF
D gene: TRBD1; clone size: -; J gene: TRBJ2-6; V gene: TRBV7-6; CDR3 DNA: TGTGCCAGCAGCTTAGACAGGGGGACTGGGGCCAACGTCCTGACTTTC; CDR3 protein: CASSLDRGTGANVLTF
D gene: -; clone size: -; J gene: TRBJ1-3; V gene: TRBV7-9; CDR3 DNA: TGTGCCAGCAGCTTAGAAGCCACGTCTGGAAACACCATATATTTT; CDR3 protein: CASSLEATSGNTIYF
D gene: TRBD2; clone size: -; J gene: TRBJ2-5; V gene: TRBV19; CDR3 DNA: TGTGCCAGTAGTCCGGGGGGAGAGACCCAGTACTTC; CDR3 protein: CASSPGGETQYF
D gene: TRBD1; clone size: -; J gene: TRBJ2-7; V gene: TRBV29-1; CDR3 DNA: TGCAGCGTTGAAACACGACAGGGGAGGTACGAGCAGTACTTC; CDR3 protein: CSVETRQGRYEQYF
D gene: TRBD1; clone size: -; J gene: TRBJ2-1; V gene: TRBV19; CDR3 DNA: TGTGCCGCTAAGGGACAGGGGGTATACAATGAGCAGTTCTTC; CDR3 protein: CAAKGQGVYNEQFF
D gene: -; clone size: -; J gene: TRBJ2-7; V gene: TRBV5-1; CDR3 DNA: TGCGCCAGCAGCCAGGGGGGAGCGCCTCTCTACGAGCAGTACTTC; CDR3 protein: CASSQGGAPLYEQYF
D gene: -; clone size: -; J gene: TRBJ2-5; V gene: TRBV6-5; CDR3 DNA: TGTGCCAGCAGTTCGCCAGGACAGAAAGGCAGAGAGACCCAGTACTTC; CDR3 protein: CASSSPGQKGRETQYF
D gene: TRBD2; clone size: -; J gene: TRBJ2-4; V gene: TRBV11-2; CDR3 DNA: TGTGCCAGCAGGCCTAGGACTAGCGGGATCCTAGCCAAAAACATTCAGTACTTC; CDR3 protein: CASRPRTSGILAKNIQYF
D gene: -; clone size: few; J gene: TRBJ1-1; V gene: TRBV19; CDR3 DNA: TGTGCCAGTAGTATTACAGATGCTACTGAAGCTTTCTTT; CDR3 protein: CASSITDATEAFF
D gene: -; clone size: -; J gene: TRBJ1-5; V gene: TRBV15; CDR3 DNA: TGTGCCACCAGCAGAGTTATCGGGGTCTTTCAGCCCCAGCATTTT; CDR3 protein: CATSRVIGVFQPQHF
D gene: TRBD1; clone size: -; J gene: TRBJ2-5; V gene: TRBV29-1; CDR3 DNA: TGCAGCGTTGCACAGGGGTTGGGGGAGACCCAGTACTTC; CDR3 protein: CSVAQGLGETQYF
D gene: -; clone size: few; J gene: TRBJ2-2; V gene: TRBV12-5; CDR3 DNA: TGTGCTAGTGGTTTTAGGACAGAAAACACCGGGGAGCTGTTTTTT; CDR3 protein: CASGFRTENTGELFF
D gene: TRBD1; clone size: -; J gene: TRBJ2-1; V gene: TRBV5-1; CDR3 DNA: TGCGCCAGCAGCTTGGCCGGGACAGATTACAATGAGCAGTTCTTC; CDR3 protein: CASSLAGTDYNEQFF
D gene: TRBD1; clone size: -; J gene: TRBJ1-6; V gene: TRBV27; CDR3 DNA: TGTGCCAGCAGTCTGCGCCGAACAGGGGCGTTTGATTCACCCCTCCACTTT; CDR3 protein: CASSLRRTGAFDSPLHF
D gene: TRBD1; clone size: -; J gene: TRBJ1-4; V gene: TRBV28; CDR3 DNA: TGTGCCAGCAGTCCCAGGACAGGGCCCGGGGAAAAACTGTTTTTT; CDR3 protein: CASSPRTGPGEKLFF
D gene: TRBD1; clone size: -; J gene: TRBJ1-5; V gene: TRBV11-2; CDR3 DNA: TGTGCCAGCAGCTTAGGGGGAACAGGGGCCCAGCCCCAGCATTTT; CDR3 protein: CASSLGGTGAQPQHF
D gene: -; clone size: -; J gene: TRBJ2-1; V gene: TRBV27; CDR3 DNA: TGTGCCAGCAGTTTCGCGACTAGGCACAATGAGCAGTTCTTC; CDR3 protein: CASSFATRHNEQFF
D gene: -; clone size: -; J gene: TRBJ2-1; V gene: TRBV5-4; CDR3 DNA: TGTGCCTCTTTAGCGGAACCGAGCTCCTACAATGAGCAGTTCTTC; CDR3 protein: CASLAEPSSYNEQFF
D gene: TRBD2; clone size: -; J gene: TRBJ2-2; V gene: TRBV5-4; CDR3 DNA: TGTGCCAGCAGCCCCGGGACTAGCGTCAACACCGGGGAGCTGTTTTTT; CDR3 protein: CASSPGTSVNTGELFF
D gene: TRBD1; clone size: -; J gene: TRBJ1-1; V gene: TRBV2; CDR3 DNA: TGTGCCAGCAACCCGGGACAGGGAAACACTGAAGCTTTCTTT; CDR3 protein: CASNPGQGNTEAFF
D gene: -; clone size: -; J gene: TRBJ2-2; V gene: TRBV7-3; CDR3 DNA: TGTGCCAGCAGCTTCGGGACACCCGGGGAGCTGTTTTTT; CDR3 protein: CASSFGTPGELFF
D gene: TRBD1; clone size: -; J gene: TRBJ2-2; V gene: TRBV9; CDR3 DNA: TGTGCCAGCAGCGTAGGGGGGACAGGAAACACCGGGGAGCTGTTTTTT; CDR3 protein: CASSVGGTGNTGELFF
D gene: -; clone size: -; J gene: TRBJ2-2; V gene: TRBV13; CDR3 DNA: TGTGCCAGCAGCTTAGGCCTAGAGGTCGGGGAGCTGTTTTTT; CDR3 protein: CASSLGLEVGELFF
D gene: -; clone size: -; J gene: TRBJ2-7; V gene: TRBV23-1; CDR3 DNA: TGCGCCAGCACCACCACCCCCACAGGATCCTACGAGCAGTACTTC; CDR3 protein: CASTTTPTGSYEQYF
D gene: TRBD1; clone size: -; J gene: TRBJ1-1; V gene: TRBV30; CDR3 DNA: TGTGCCTGGCAGGGGGGCACTGAAGCTTTCTTT; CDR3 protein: CAWQGGTEAFF
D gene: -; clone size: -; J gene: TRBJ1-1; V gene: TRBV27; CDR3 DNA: TGTGCCAGCAGGTGGACCGGAGGACCGAACACTGAAGCTTTCTTT; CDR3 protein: CASRWTGGPNTEAFF
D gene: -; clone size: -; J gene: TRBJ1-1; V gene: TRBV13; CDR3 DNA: TGTGCCAGCAGCCAAGTAGAGCATAACACTGAAGCTTTCTTT; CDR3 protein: CASSQVEHNTEAFF
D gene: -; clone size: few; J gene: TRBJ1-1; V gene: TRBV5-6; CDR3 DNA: TGTGCCAGCACCCCTGAAGGACAGATCATGAACACTGAAGCTTTCTTT; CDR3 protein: CASTPEGQIMNTEAFF
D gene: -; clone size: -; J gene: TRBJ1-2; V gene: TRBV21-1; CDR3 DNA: TGTGCCAAAAGTAGACAGGGGACCTATGGCTACACCTTC; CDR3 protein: CAKSRQGTYGYTF
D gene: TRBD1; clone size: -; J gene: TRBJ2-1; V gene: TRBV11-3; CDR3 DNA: TGTGCCAGCAGCGCCCAGGGGGACTCCTACAATGAGCAGTTCTTC; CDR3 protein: CASSAQGDSYNEQFF
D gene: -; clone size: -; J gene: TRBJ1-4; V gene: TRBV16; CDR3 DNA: TGTGCCAGCAGCCTTTCAGGGTTGGCTAATGAAAAACTGTTTTTT; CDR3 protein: CASSLSGLANEKLFF
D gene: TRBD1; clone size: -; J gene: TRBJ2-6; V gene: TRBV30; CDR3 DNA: TGTGCCTGGAGTGGACAGGGGGTGTTCTCTGGGGCTAACGTCCTGACTTTC; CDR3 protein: CAWSGQGVFSGANVLTF
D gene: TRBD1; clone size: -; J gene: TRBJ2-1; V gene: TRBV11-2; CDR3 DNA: TGTGCCAGCAGCTCCCTCTCGGGACAGAGCCTCAATGAGCAGTTCTTC; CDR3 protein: CASSSLSGQSLNEQFF
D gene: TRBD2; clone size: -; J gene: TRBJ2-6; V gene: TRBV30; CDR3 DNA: TGTGCCTGGAGTGTGGGGGGGTCCGGGGCCAACGTCCTGACTTTC; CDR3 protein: CAWSVGGSGANVLTF
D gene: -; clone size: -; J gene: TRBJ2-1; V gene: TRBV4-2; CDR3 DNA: TGTGCCAGCAGCCAAGATTGGGGCTCAAACTACAATGAGCAGTTCTTC; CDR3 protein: CASSQDWGSNYNEQFF
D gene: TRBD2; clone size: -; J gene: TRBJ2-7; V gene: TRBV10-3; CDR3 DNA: TGTGCCATCAGTGAGTCTGCGGGAGAACACCACGAGCAGTACTTC; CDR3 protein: CAISESAGEHHEQYF
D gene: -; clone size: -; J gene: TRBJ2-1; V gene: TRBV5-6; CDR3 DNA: TGTGCCAGCAGCATCGTAACCTGGGGCCTAGGGTTCAAGAATGAGCAGTTCTTC; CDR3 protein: CASSIVTWGLGFKNEQFF
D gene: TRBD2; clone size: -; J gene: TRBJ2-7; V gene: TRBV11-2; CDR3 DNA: TGTGCCAGCAGCTTAGGTTTTAGCGGGAGATTTTCCTACGAGCAGTACTTC; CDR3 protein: CASSLGFSGRFSYEQYF
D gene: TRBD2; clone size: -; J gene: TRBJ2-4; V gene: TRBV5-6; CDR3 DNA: TGTGCCAGCAGCTCAACTAGCGGGAGTGACATTCAGTACTTC; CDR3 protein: CASSSTSGSDIQYF
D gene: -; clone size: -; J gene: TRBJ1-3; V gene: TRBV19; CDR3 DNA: TGTGCCAGTAGTACACTCTCTGGAAACACCATATATTTT; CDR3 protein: CASSTLSGNTIYF
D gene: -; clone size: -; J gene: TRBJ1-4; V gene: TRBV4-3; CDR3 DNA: TGCGCCAGCAGCCGAGATTTCAGCGTTGCAACTAATGAAAAACTGTTTTTT; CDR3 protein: CASSRDFSVATNEKLFF
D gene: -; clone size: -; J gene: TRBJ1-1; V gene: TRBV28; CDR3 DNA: TGTGCCAGCAGTTTAAATCAGGGGTTGGCTGAAGCTTTCTTT; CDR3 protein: CASSLNQGLAEAFF
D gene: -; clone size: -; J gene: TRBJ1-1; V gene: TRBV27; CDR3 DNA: TGTGCCAGCAGTCTGGGGCTGAACACTGAAGCTTTCTTT; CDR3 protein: CASSLGLNTEAFF
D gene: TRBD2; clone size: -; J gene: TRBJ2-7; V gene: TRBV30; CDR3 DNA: TGTGCCTGGAGTACCGGGACTAATTACGAGCAGTACTTC; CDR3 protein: CAWSTGTNYEQYF
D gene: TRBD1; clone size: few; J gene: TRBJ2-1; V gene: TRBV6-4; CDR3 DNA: TGTGCCAGCAGTGAGGGGACAGGGTCCTACAATGAGCAGTTCTTC; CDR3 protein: CASSEGTGSYNEQFF
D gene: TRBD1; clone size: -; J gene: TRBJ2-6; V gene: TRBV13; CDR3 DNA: TGTGCCAGCAGCTTCCGGGACAGTGGGGCCAACGGCCTGACTTTC; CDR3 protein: CASSFRDSGANGLTF
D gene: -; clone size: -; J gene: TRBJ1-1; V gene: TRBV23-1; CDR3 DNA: TGCGCCAGCAGACAGAACACTGAAGCTTTCTTT; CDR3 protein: CASRQNTEAFF
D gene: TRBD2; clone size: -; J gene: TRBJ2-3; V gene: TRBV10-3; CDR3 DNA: TGTGCCATCGCCCGACTAGCGGGAGAGGGAGATACGCAGTATTTT; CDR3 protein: CAIARLAGEGDTQYF
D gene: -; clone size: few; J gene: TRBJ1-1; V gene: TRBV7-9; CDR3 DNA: TGTGCCAGCAGCTTCACGGGGGGGCATGAAGCTTTCTTT; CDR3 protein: CASSFTGGHEAFF
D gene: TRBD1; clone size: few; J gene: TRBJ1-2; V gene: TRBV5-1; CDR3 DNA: TGCGCCAGCAGCTCGGGACAGGGGGCAGGCTATGGCTACACCTTC; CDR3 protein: CASSSGQGAGYGYTF
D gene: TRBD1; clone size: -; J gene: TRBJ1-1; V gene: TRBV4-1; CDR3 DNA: TGCGCCAGCGCCCCAGGGACAGGAAACACTGAAGCTTTCTTT; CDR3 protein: CASAPGTGNTEAFF
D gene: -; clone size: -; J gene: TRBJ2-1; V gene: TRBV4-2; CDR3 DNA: TGTGCCAGCAGCCCGGTGGACAGCAATGAGCAGTTCTTC; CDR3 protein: CASSPVDSNEQFF
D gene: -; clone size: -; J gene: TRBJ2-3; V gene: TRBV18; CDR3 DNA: TGTGCCAGCTCACCAAAGCATACGGGTCCCACAGATACGCAGTATTTT; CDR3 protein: CASSPKHTGPTDTQYF
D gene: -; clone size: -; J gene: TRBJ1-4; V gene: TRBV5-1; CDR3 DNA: TGCGCCAGCAGCTTGAGAGCTGCGGAAAAACTGTTTTTT; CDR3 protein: CASSLRAAEKLFF
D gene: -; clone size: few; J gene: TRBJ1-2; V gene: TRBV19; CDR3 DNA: TGTGCCAGTGCCCCCGGCAGGGATGGCTACACCTTC; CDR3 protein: CASAPGRDGYTF
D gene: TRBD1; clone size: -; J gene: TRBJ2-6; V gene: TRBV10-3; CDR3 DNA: TGTGCCATCAGTGAAACCGGACAGGGGGCAGCTGGGGCCAACGTCCTGACTTTC; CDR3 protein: CAISETGQGAAGANVLTF
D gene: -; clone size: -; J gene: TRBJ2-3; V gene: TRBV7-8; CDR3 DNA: TGTGCCAGCAGCTTATTTGGCAGGGTGAACACAGATACGCAGTATTTT; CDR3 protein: CASSLFGRVNTDTQYF
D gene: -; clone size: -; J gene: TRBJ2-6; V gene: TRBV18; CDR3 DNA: TGTGCCAGCTCACCATTCGAGCTGTCTGGGGCCAACGTCCTGACTTTC; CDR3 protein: CASSPFELSGANVLTF